What follows describes a single TCR beta chain. The target antigen is unknown. This entry comes from a study of cytomegalovirus exposure and HLA in healthy donors. Turning to the study itself: The 90 to 150 validation repertoires used a platform that matched the one used for the approximately 610 first-cohort repertoires, as a later analysis reported. Findings and limits, study-wide: According to a subsequent analysis, TCR clusters identified in the first cohort showed a tendency to co-occur across the 120 or so validation repertoires. TCR beta chains numbering 164 were designated cytomegalovirus-associated.

The data were produced by immunoSEQ multiplex PCR, yet TCRdb's version contains in-frame clones alone and is incomplete. The sample consists of 150,000 to 200,000 clones, about 82% of them appearing once. This CDR3 region has 14 residues. V gave up 4 bases and J gave up 8 bases, with 17 bases separating them. Germline V gene sequence: CDR1 KGHSY, CDR2 FQNENV. This clonotype was sampled from a man aged 25-45 years in good health and CMV-seropositive. Input material: PBMCs. The chain employs TRBV16 and TRBJ1-2; a weak D match, TRBD1 (5 bases). Here the CDR3 reads CASSRTGGGEGYTF. CDR3 sequence (DNA): TGTGCCAGCAGCCGCACCGGGGGGGGTGAAGGCTACACCTTC.